This passage covers 26 T cell receptor beta chains from one sample sequenced in a study of cytomegalovirus exposure and HLA in healthy donors. The PCR contained 60 Vbeta and 13 Jbeta primers. Clones were read by immunoSEQ multiplex PCR, and TCRdb kept only the in-frame ones, dropping some. The sample lists 110,000 to 150,000 clones, roughly 80% occurring once. Sequenced input: PBMCs. Receptors originate from a female donor in good health and CMV-seronegative.

The rearrangement uses TRBV6-1 and TRBJ1-5, with a tentative D call TRBD1 (6 bases). Per germline, CDR1 MNHNS and CDR2 SASEGT. Trimming removed 7 bases from V and 4 bases from J, with 17 bases in between. The CDR3 consists of 15 residues. This CDR3 is CASTERWTANQPQHF. In DNA, the CDR3 is TGTGCCAGCACCGAACGCTGGACAGCGAATCAGCCCCAGCATTTT.

This chain joins TRBV4-3 and TRBJ2-7, with TRBD2 identical over 8 bases. Germline assignment: CDR1 LGHNA and CDR2 YSLEER. The CDR3 covers 14 residues. V shed 4 bases and J 3 bases; nucleotides not matched to a gene: 5. CDR3 in amino acids: CASSRGLEYYEQYF. The CDR3 DNA reads as TGCGCCAGCAGCCGGGGACTAGAGTACTACGAGCAGTACTTC.

V usage is TRBV5-1 and J usage is TRBJ1-1, with TRBD1 matching 12 bases. Trimming removed 4 bases from V and 4 bases from J; junction bases left unmatched: 11. The CDR3 is 17 residues long. Germline CDR1 and CDR2: SGHRS and YFSETQ. The CDR3 is CASSRGGDRGRPTEAFF. The CDR3 DNA reads TGCGCCAGCAGCCGTGGGGGGGACAGGGGGCGACCCACTGAAGCTTTCTTT.

The chain links TRBV19 to TRBJ2-1; TRBD2 matches 7 bases. The junction had 5 bases not matched to a gene; V was cut back by 3 bases and J by 6 bases. Germline V lookup: CDR1 LNHDA, CDR2 SQIVND (reference sequence). The CDR3 totals 14 residues. The CDR3 is CASSILGLINEQFF. CDR3 coding DNA: TGTGCCAGTAGTATTCTGGGACTAATCAATGAGCAGTTCTTC.

The V call is TRBV7-9, the J call TRBJ2-1, with D maybe TRBD2 (7 bases). Germline V gene lookup returns CDR1 SEHNR and CDR2 FQNEAQ (reference sequence). Trimming removed 0 bases at V and 8 bases at J, with 17 bases between. CDR3 length: 16 residues. CDR3 nucleotide sequence: TGTGCCAGCAGCTTAGCGGGGGGGCCTGCATCCGATGAGCAGTTCTTC. As protein: CASSLAGGPASDEQFF.

V usage is TRBV6-1 and J usage is TRBJ2-7; D is possibly TRBD1 (7 bases). CDR1 is MNHNS, CDR2 SASEGT, per germline. V lost 3 bases and J 4 bases, leaving 13 bases between the germline ends. The CDR3 spans 14 residues. CDR3 region: CASSERSGGYEQYF. CDR3 bases: TGTGCCAGCAGTGAGAGGTCAGGGGGGTACGAGCAGTACTTC.

About this clone itself: One junction end does not reproduce the germline sequence, and a read error may be involved. This chain joins TRBV29-1 and TRBJ1-2; 7 bases agree with TRBD1. Germline V CDR1 and CDR2: SQVTM, ANQGSEA. The CDR3 loop spans 13 amino acids. Written as DNA, the CDR3 is TGCAGCGTTACGACAGGGAGAAACTATGGCTACCCCTTC. Its translation: CSVTTGRNYGYPF.

This clone was found a few times. The chain employs TRBV6-6 and TRBJ1-1; perhaps TRBD1 as D (5 bases). CDR3 length: 13 residues. Trimming cost V 6 bases and J 7 bases, with 15 bases left between them. In germline, CDR1 is MNHNY, CDR2 SVGAGI (reference sequence). DNA for the CDR3: TGTGCCAGCAGGTGGGCAGCCGACAGTGAAGCTTTCTTT. Protein: CASRWAADSEAFF.

V is TRBV29-1 and J is TRBJ2-7, with 7 bases that match TRBD1. Per the germline V gene, CDR1 is SQVTM and CDR2 is ANQGSEA. J gave up 8 bases and V 4 bases, and 14 bases lay outside the gene matches. This CDR3 has 14 amino acids. The CDR3 loop reads CSVVTGQITWKQYF. CDR3 sequence (DNA): TGCAGCGTTGTAACGGGACAGATCACCTGGAAGCAGTACTTC.

The table lists this clone with a few counts. The chain recombines TRBV6-1 with TRBJ1-5, with D unresolved. This CDR3 has 16 amino acids. Germline-derived CDR1 and CDR2 are MNHNS and SASEGT. The V end lost 0 bases, the J end lost 8 bases, and 17 bases lay between the germline ends. Here the CDR3 DNA reads TGTGCCAGCAGTGAAGCGGTGAGAGGGCCGGTGGAGCCCCAGCATTTT. This encodes CASSEAVRGPVEPQHF.

This chain links TRBV27 with TRBJ2-7; 8 bases align to TRBD1. The CDR3 length is 16 residues. Per germline, CDR1 MNHEY and CDR2 SMNVEV (reference sequence). The ends lost 5 bases at V and 4 bases at J; junction bases unmatched: 13. For the CDR3, the DNA is TGTGCCAGCAGTCTCGGAACCGGGACAGGCCCTTACGAGCAGTACTTC. Encoded protein: CASSLGTGTGPYEQYF.

This sequence joins TRBV4-1 and TRBJ2-1; maybe TRBD2 (7 bases). Between the trimmed V and J ends, which lost 1 base and 6 bases, there was a span of 13 bases. Germline CDR1 and CDR2: MGHRA and YSYEKL. The CDR3 sequence is 15 residues long. The CDR3 loop is CASSQVGGRFNEQFF. For the CDR3, the DNA is TGCGCCAGCAGCCAAGTGGGGGGGCGGTTCAATGAGCAGTTCTTC.

The table lists this clone with a few counts. This rearrangement joins TRBV5-4 to TRBJ2-7; TRBD2 agrees at 14 bases. J was trimmed by 6 bases and V by 4 bases; bases with no gene match: 3. The CDR3 covers 14 residues. CDR1 and CDR2 (germline): SGHNT, YYREEE (reference sequence). The CDR3 spells CASSLGLAGAEQYF. The CDR3 bases are TGTGCCAGCAGCCTGGGACTAGCGGGAGCCGAGCAGTACTTC.

CDR3 bases: TGCGCCAGCAGCAGCCCAATGAACACCGGGGAGCTGTTTTTT. It encodes CASSSPMNTGELFF. This rearrangement joins TRBV5-1 to TRBJ2-2; no firm D call. Germline V gives CDR1 SGHRS, CDR2 YFSETQ. Trimming took 4 bases from V and 1 from J, leaving 8 bases between them. The CDR3 totals 14 residues.

This clone was observed a few times. The rearrangement joins TRBV27 to TRBJ1-1; 7 bases are shared with TRBD1. The trim removed 6 bases at V and 1 base at J, leaving 5 bases unmatched. The CDR3 has 14 residues. Germline V gene sequence: CDR1 MNHEY, CDR2 SMNVEV (reference sequence). The CDR3 DNA is TGTGCCAGCAGCCTGGACAGGACGAACACTGAAGCTTTCTTT. Protein product: CASSLDRTNTEAFF.

A few counts support this clone. The rearrangement uses TRBV5-5 and TRBJ1-1; TRBD1 matches 7 bases. Germline V gene sequence: CDR1 SGHKS, CDR2 YYEKEE (reference sequence). J gave up 0 bases and V 6 bases, and 11 bases lay outside the gene matches. The CDR3 runs 16 residues. The CDR3 sequence is CASTFGQALMNTEAFF. The CDR3 DNA reads TGTGCCAGCACCTTTGGACAGGCCCTTATGAACACTGAAGCTTTCTTT.

The chain links TRBV25-1 to TRBJ1-1; D uncertain. Germline values: CDR1 MGHDK, CDR2 SYGVNS. The CDR3 is 15 amino acids. Between the trimmed V and J ends, which lost 7 bases and 1 base, there was a span of 16 bases. The CDR3 protein is CASTHEERSNTEAFF. CDR3 DNA sequence: TGTGCCAGCACTCATGAGGAGCGGTCGAACACTGAAGCTTTCTTT.

V is TRBV4-1 and J is TRBJ1-5, with D uncertain. This CDR3 comprises 11 residues. Germline V gene sequence: CDR1 MGHRA, CDR2 YSYEKL. The V and J ends lost 3 bases and 9 bases respectively, with 6 bases between them. As DNA, the CDR3 is TGCGCCAGCAGCCACGAGCTGCCCCAGCATTTT. This encodes CASSHELPQHF.

The CDR3 DNA reads TGTGCCAGCAGTGAACAGACAGGGTACTGTGGCTACACCTTC. Translating it yields CASSEQTGYCGYTF. The chain carries TRBV6-1 and TRBJ1-2; 7 nucleotides match TRBD1. Germline loops: CDR1 MNHNS, CDR2 SASEGT. With V trimmed by 2 bases and J by 7 bases, 7 bases remained unmatched. The CDR3 extends over 14 amino acids.

The CDR3 DNA is TGCGCCAGCCGAACTCCTCGACCAGGGGGCCCCTACGAGCAGTACTTC. Amino acid sequence: CASRTPRPGGPYEQYF. The rearrangement joins TRBV23-1 to TRBJ2-7; 8 bases are a match to TRBD1. TRBV23-1 is sorted into the ORF group, with uncertain function. With 8 bases clipped from V and 2 bases from J, the junction kept 14 bases outside the gene matches. This CDR3 region has 16 residues.

This rearrangement joins TRBV5-1 to TRBJ2-7; the match to TRBD1 covers 8 bases. Losses at the gene ends were 4 bases for V and 5 bases for J; bases not matched to a gene: 11. The germline gives CDR1 SGHRS, CDR2 YFSETQ. The CDR3 is made up of 15 amino acids. DNA for the CDR3: TGCGCCAGCAGCCTCCGGTATGGACAGGGTGACGAGCAGTACTTC. Translated, it gives CASSLRYGQGDEQYF.

V is TRBV5-1 and J is TRBJ1-4; 7 bases agree with TRBD1. With 1 base clipped from V and 5 bases from J, the junction kept 2 bases outside the gene matches. CDR1 is SGHRS, CDR2 YFSETQ, per germline. CDR3 size: 14 residues. CDR3 DNA sequence: TGCGCCAGCAGCTTGACAGGGGAAAATGAAAAACTGTTTTTT. Its protein product is CASSLTGENEKLFF.

The V gene is TRBV2, the J gene TRBJ2-5; D ambiguous. V lost 4 bases and J lost 1, with 13 bases in between. The CDR3 runs 15 residues. Germline CDR1 reads SNHLY; CDR2 reads FYNNEI. CDR3 residues: CASSGTPRRQETQYF. The DNA of the CDR3 is TGTGCCAGCAGTGGCACCCCGCGGCGCCAAGAGACCCAGTACTTC.

The V call is TRBV15, the J call TRBJ2-7, with TRBD2 matching over 14 bases. CDR1 and CDR2 (germline): LNHNV, YYDKDF (reference sequence). CDR3 size: 15 residues. With 8 bases clipped from V and 2 bases from J, the junction kept 5 bases outside the gene matches. The DNA for the CDR3 is TGTGCCACCCGAACGGGACTAGCGGGAGCCTACGAGCAGTACTTC. Amino acids: CATRTGLAGAYEQYF.

This chain connects TRBV30 to TRBJ1-2; weak D call: TRBD1 (5 bases). Germline V gives CDR1 GTSNPN, CDR2 SVGIG (reference sequence). V lost 7 bases, J lost 3 bases, and 12 bases lay in between. The CDR3 runs to 12 residues. CDR3 protein: CASQVVDYGYTF. CDR3 in DNA: TGTGCCTCACAGGTGGTGGACTATGGCTACACCTTC.

The chain combines TRBV27 with TRBJ2-2, with D possibly matching TRBD2 (5 bases). Trimming cost V 7 bases and J 3 bases, with 12 bases left between them. CDR1 MNHEY and CDR2 SMNVEV come from the germline V gene (reference sequence). This CDR3 has 14 residues. CDR3 bases: TGTGCCAGCAAGAGGGCCGGGGACACCGGGGAGCTGTTTTTT. It yields the protein CASKRAGDTGELFF.